A single sample is the source of the 10 T cell receptor beta chains below, sequenced in a study of beta chain features in type 1 diabetes. Since all of the isolated RNA was reverse transcribed, expressed TCRB transcripts were what got sequenced. The assay was immunoSEQ multiplex PCR, and TCRdb's table has in-frame clones only and misses some. The sample lists roughly 140,000 clones, 6.9% occurring once. Source material: central memory CD4+ T cells from blood. These receptors came from a woman aged 25-40 years in good health.

This clone has only a few counts. As DNA, the CDR3 is TGTGCCAGCAGTGAAGCGAGAGGTCTAGAGACCCAGTACTTC. Protein: CASSEARGLETQYF. The chain recombines TRBV6-1 with TRBJ2-5; D is undetermined. The CDR3 loop spans 14 amino acids. Trimming removed 0 bases at V and 4 bases at J, with 9 bases between. Germline lookup yields CDR1 MNHNS and CDR2 SASEGT.

This clone was recorded a few times. The rearrangement links TRBV18 to TRBJ1-5; 8 nucleotides agree with TRBD1. The length of the CDR3 is 17 residues. J lost 3 bases, V lost 1 base, and 8 bases had no gene match. Looked up from germline, CDR1 is KGHSH and CDR2 is LQKENI. The CDR3 DNA follows: TGTGCCAGCTCACCACTCCCCGGACAGGGCCACAATCAGCCCCAGCATTTT. Its translation is CASSPLPGQGHNQPQHF.

This clone has just a few counts. The chain couples TRBV5-1 to TRBJ1-1; D remains ambiguous. Looked up from germline, CDR1 is SGHRS and CDR2 is YFSETQ. The V gene lost 2 bases and the J gene lost 1 base, with 9 bases spanning the gap. The CDR3 has 14 amino acids. The DNA for the CDR3 is TGCGCCAGCAGCTTCGGGTTACAGAACACTGAAGCTTTCTTT. Protein product: CASSFGLQNTEAFF.

This clone has at least ten counts. The rearrangement joins TRBV29-1 to TRBJ2-3; 8 nucleotides match TRBD1. CDR3 length: 14 amino acids. V lost 4 bases and J lost 8; bases outside the gene matches: 11. Per the germline V gene, CDR1 is SQVTM and CDR2 is ANQGSEA. The CDR3 sequence is CSVAPGGDGGTQYF. The CDR3 DNA reads as TGCAGCGTTGCTCCAGGGGGCGATGGGGGTACGCAGTATTTT.

A few counts support this clone. The J gene is TRBJ2-7, the V gene TRBV6-5; a possible D gene is TRBD1 (5 bases). Looked up from germline, CDR1 is MNHEY and CDR2 is SVGAGI. Trimming stripped 1 base from V and 5 bases from J, with 15 bases between. The CDR3 loop spans 15 amino acids. The CDR3 DNA reads as TGTGCCAGCAGTTACTTTCAGCAGGGTAGCAACGAGCAGTACTTC. Protein: CASSYFQQGSNEQYF.

This clone was seen only a few times. The rearrangement links TRBV5-1 to TRBJ2-1, with TRBD2 matching over 10 bases. Germline V lookup: CDR1 SGHRS, CDR2 YFSETQ. V lost 5 bases and J lost 5; bases outside the gene matches: 4. The CDR3 sequence is 14 residues long. The CDR3 protein is CASRLGTSDNEQFF. CDR3 in DNA: TGCGCCAGCAGATTAGGGACTAGCGACAATGAGCAGTTCTTC.

The chain combines TRBV7-3 with TRBJ2-3; D possibly corresponds to TRBD2 (6 bases). CDR1 is SGHTA and CDR2 is FQGTGA in the germline V gene. The CDR3 length is 17 residues. Trimming cost V 2 bases and J 4 bases, with 19 bases left between them. The CDR3 region has the DNA TGTGCCAGCAGCTTATTAGCGGACCCCGGTTTGCCAGATACGCAGTATTTT. Protein: CASSLLADPGLPDTQYF.

This chain joins TRBV7-2 and TRBJ1-1; 7 nucleotides match TRBD1. CDR1 SGHTA and CDR2 FQGNSA come from the germline V gene. Losses at the gene ends were 3 bases for V and 1 base for J; bases not matched to a gene: 5. The CDR3 loop spans 15 amino acids. CDR3 residues: CASSFTGTANTEAFF. CDR3 coding DNA: TGTGCCAGCAGCTTCACCGGGACAGCGAACACTGAAGCTTTCTTT.

This clone was observed a handful of times. The rearrangement links TRBV30 to TRBJ1-1, with 8 positions matching TRBD1. This CDR3 has 16 residues. CDR1 and CDR2 from the germline V gene are GTSNPN and SVGIG (reference sequence). V dropped 3 bases and J dropped 1; count of bases not matched to a gene: 10. In DNA form, the CDR3 reads TGTGCCTGGAGCCCGGCAGGGGGCGGAGGGAACACTGAAGCTTTCTTT. Encoded protein: CAWSPAGGGGNTEAFF.

In its sample, this clone was seen a few times. V and J are TRBV11-2 and TRBJ2-6; possibly TRBD1 for D (5 bases). The CDR3 covers 15 residues. CDR1 is SGHAT and CDR2 is FQNNGV in the germline V gene. The germline V and J ends were trimmed by 5 bases and 3 bases, with 11 bases remaining between them. CDR3 region: CASSPQGGGANVLTF. The CDR3 bases are TGTGCCAGCAGCCCTCAGGGTGGTGGGGCCAACGTCCTGACTTTC.